This T cell receptor beta chain was recovered during a study of beta chain features in type 1 diabetes. The CDR3 has 14 residues. Germline V gene data show CDR1 as LNHNV and CDR2 as YYDKDF (reference sequence). V gave up 3 bases and J gave up 6 bases; unmatched junction bases: 7. Notes on the study in general: Significant though moderate, a shortening of TCRB CDR3s appeared in all four CD4+ subsets of Type 1 diabetes patients. Patients' naive, central memory and Treg TCRB repertoires seemed closer to one another than those of healthy donors.

The entirety of the isolated RNA underwent reverse transcription, so expressed TCRB transcripts were sequenced. Roughly 3.6 million reads were obtained on average from naive, central memory and regulatory T cell samples. Clones were sequenced by immunoSEQ multiplex PCR, and TCRdb holds only the in-frame ones, with some missing. Of about 150,000 clones detected, 10% to 13% appear once; the ten largest clones hold more than 0.4%. As regards this clone: As yet, its antigen is unknown.

Source material: central memory CD4+ T cells from blood. This TCR was recovered from a man aged 25-45 years with type 1 diabetes. V and J are TRBV15 and TRBJ2-7; 8 bases are shared with TRBD2. Here the CDR3 reads CATSRLGTSGEQYF. The CDR3 DNA follows: TGTGCCACCAGCAGGCTCGGGACTAGTGGCGAGCAGTACTTC.